Listed below are T cell receptor beta chains from one sample, sequenced in a study of multiple sclerosis patients with progressive multifocal leukoencephalopathy. The assay was immunoSEQ multiplex PCR, and TCRdb's table has in-frame clones only and misses some. In the table there are some 31,000 clones, approximately 89% of which are singletons. Sequencing was performed on PBMCs. Source of these receptors: a human donor with multiple sclerosis. Both conserved end residues are part of each CDR3. D genes are given only for firm matches. The size of a clone is reported for some rows only, either as once, few or many, or as a class for expanded clones.

TRBV20-1,TRBJ2-7,-,-,TGCAGTGTAGGACGGCTGGACGAGCAGTACTTC,CSVGRLDEQYF
TRBV18,TRBJ2-3,TRBD1,-,TGTGCCAGCTCACCCGACAGGGATGACGCAGATACGCAGTATTTT,CASSPDRDDADTQYF
TRBV27,TRBJ2-1,TRBD2,-,TGTGCCAGCAGTTTCTTCCTCCGTCTAGCGGCCATCTACAATGAGCAGTTCTTC,CASSFFLRLAAIYNEQFF
TRBV7-9,TRBJ2-7,TRBD1,-,TGTGCCAGCAGCTTAAGTGGACAGGGGCCCTACGAGCAGTACTTC,CASSLSGQGPYEQYF
TRBV7-9,TRBJ2-1,-,-,TGTGCCAGCAGCTTAGCGGGTGGCGGACAGAGATACTCCTACAATGAGCAGTTCTTC,CASSLAGGGQRYSYNEQFF
TRBV2,TRBJ2-1,TRBD2,-,TGTGCCAGCAACTTCCCCCTAGCGGGGATTTACAATGAGCAGTTCTTC,CASNFPLAGIYNEQFF
TRBV7-9,TRBJ1-1,TRBD1,-,TGTGCCAGCAGTCCCTCTAGGGGGCTAGCAACTGAAGCTTTCTTT,CASSPSRGLATEAFF
TRBV20-1,TRBJ1-1,-,-,TGCAGCGTCGGAGCGGACACTGAAGCTTTCTTT,CSVGADTEAFF
TRBV7-7,TRBJ2-2,-,once,TGTGCTAGCAGCTTAGCGTTGAACACCGGGGAGCTGTTTTTT,CASSLALNTGELFF
TRBV7-3,TRBJ2-1,TRBD2,-,TGTGCCAGCAGCTTGCCGGGAGGGGTTTACAATGAGCAGTTCTTC,CASSLPGGVYNEQFF
TRBV18,TRBJ1-2,-,-,TGTGCCAGCTCTCTTACAGACATAGGAGAAGGCTACACCTTC,CASSLTDIGEGYTF
TRBV28,TRBJ2-7,-,-,TGTGCCAGCAGTTTAATGGTCCCCTACGAGCAGTACTTC,CASSLMVPYEQYF
TRBV19,TRBJ2-7,-,few,TGTGCCAGTGAGACATCGGACCGGAGGTACTTC,CASETSDRRYF
TRBV19,TRBJ1-1,TRBD1,-,TGTGCCAGTAGTCCATCGACAGGGTATAGCACTGAAGCTTTCTTT,CASSPSTGYSTEAFF
TRBV4-1,TRBJ1-2,-,once,TGCGCCAGCAGCCTTCCGACGGCCGCGAGTGGCTACACCTTC,CASSLPTAASGYTF
TRBV18,TRBJ2-2,-,-,TGTGCCAGCTCACCCGGCGGGCAGAACACCGGGGAGCTGTTTTTT,CASSPGGQNTGELFF
TRBV7-8,TRBJ2-4,TRBD2,-,TGTGCCAGCAGCTTAGATTTAACTAGCGGGAACATTCAGTACTTC,CASSLDLTSGNIQYF
TRBV11-2,TRBJ2-7,-,-,TGTGCCAGCAGCTTACATTCGGGACTGTACGAGCAGTACTTC,CASSLHSGLYEQYF
TRBV28,TRBJ2-7,TRBD2,-,TGTGCCAGCAGCCCTGGAAGCGGGGATACCTACGAGCAGTACTTC,CASSPGSGDTYEQYF
TRBV2,TRBJ1-6,-,once,TGTGCCAGCAGTGAAGAGGGCAGGGTATCACCCCTCCACTTT,CASSEEGRVSPLHF
TRBV30,TRBJ1-1,-,-,TGTGCCTGGAGTGTACCGGGGCCCTTTCTCACTGAAGCTTTCTTT,CAWSVPGPFLTEAFF
TRBV7-2,TRBJ2-4,-,-,TGTGCCAGCAGCCCGGACAGTGGCATTCAGTACTTC,CASSPDSGIQYF
TRBV7-2,TRBJ2-5,-,-,TGTGCCAGCAGCAAGGGTAGTGTCCAAGAGACCCAGTACTTC,CASSKGSVQETQYF
TRBV27,TRBJ2-3,TRBD2,once,TGTGCCAGCAGTTTATGGCGGGAGAACGCAGATACGCAGTATTTT,CASSLWRENADTQYF
TRBV5-6,TRBJ2-1,TRBD2,-,TGTGCCAGCAGCTTCCAGGGACTAGCGGACAATGAGCAGTTCTTC,CASSFQGLADNEQFF
TRBV19,TRBJ2-7,-,-,TGTGCCAGTAGTATCACCGGGCTTAGCTCCTACGAGCAGTACTTC,CASSITGLSSYEQYF
TRBV11-2,TRBJ2-2,-,-,TGTGCCAGCAGCTTAGAAGTAGCGCCGGGTAACACCGGGGAGCTGTTTTTT,CASSLEVAPGNTGELFF
TRBV27,TRBJ1-4,-,-,TGTGCCAGCTCATTGGACAGCCCAGCCGCAACTAATGAAAAACTGTTTTTT,CASSLDSPAATNEKLFF
TRBV13,TRBJ2-1,TRBD1,-,TGTGCCAGCAGCTGGCCCGGGACAGGGGCCAATGAGCAGTTCTTC,CASSWPGTGANEQFF
TRBV4-3,TRBJ1-1,-,-,TGCGCCAGCAGCCAAGATCGACAGCCATATGCTGAAGCTTTCTTT,CASSQDRQPYAEAFF
TRBV9,TRBJ2-4,-,-,TGTGCCAGCAGCGTAGGACAACGGGCGTTCTCCATTCAGTACTTC,CASSVGQRAFSIQYF
TRBV5-1,TRBJ2-5,-,-,TGCGCCAGCAGCTTGAGCAGGGAAGAAGCCCAGTACTTC,CASSLSREEAQYF
TRBV5-4,TRBJ2-1,-,-,TGTGCCAGCAGCTTGGGGGGTGTAAATGAGCAGTTCTTC,CASSLGGVNEQFF
TRBV7-2,TRBJ1-5,-,-,TGTGCCAGCAGCTTTGGACAGCCTAATCAGCCCCAGCATTTT,CASSFGQPNQPQHF
TRBV27,TRBJ2-7,-,-,TGTGCCAGCAGTTTCGGCGGGATGAGATACGAGCAGTACTTC,CASSFGGMRYEQYF
TRBV28,TRBJ1-1,-,-,TGTGCCAGCAGTTTATTTCCCCCACAGGGTTTGTACACTGAAGCTTTCTTT,CASSLFPPQGLYTEAFF
TRBV4-3,TRBJ2-7,TRBD1,-,TGCGCCAGCAGCCAAGGAACCGGGACAGTCGAGCAGTACTTC,CASSQGTGTVEQYF
TRBV10-2,TRBJ2-7,TRBD2,-,TGCGCCAGTTTGGAGGGAGGGTTCCTGCAGCAGTACTTC,CASLEGGFLQQYF
TRBV28,TRBJ1-1,-,-,TGTGCCAGCGGAACCCAGATGAACACTGAAGCTTTCTTT,CASGTQMNTEAFF
TRBV9,TRBJ1-4,TRBD1,-,TGTGCCAGCAGCGGAACAGGGGTCCCTAATGAAAAACTGTTTTTT,CASSGTGVPNEKLFF
TRBV4-2,TRBJ2-5,-,once,TGTGCCAGCAGCCAACCCCAAACCGGAGAGGCCCAGTACTTC,CASSQPQTGEAQYF